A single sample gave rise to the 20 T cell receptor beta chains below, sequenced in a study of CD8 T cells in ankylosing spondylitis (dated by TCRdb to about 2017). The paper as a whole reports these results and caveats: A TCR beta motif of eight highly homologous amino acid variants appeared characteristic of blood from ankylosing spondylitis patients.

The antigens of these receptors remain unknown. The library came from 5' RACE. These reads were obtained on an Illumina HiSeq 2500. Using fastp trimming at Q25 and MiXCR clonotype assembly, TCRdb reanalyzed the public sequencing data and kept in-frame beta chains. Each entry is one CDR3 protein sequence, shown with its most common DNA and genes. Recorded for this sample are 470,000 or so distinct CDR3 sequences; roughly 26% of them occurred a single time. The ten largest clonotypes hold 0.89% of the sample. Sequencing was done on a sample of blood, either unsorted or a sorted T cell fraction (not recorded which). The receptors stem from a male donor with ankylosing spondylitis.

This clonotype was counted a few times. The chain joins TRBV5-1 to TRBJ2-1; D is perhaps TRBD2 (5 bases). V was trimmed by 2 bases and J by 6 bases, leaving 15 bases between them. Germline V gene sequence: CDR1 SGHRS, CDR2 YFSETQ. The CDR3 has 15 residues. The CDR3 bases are TGCGCCAGCAGCTTAGAGCGGCCTGGCGCCAATGAGCAGTTCTTC. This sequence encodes CASSLERPGANEQFF.

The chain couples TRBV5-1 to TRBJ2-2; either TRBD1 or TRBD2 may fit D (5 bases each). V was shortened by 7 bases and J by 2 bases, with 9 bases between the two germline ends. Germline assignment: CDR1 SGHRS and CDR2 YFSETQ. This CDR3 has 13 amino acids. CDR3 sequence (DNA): TGCGCCAGCGGGGACGGCAACACCGGGGAGCTGTTTTTT. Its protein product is CASGDGNTGELFF. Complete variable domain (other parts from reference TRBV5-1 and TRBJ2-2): KAGVTQTPRYLIKTRGQQVTLSCSPISGHRSVSWYQQTPGQGLQFLFEYFSETQRNKGNFPGRFSGRQFSNSRSEMNVSTLELGDSALYLCASGDGNTGELFFGEGSRLTVL.

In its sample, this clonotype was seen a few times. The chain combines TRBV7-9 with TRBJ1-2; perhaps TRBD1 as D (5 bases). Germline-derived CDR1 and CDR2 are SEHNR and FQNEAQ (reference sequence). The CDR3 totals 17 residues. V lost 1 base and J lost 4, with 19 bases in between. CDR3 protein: CASSLVVFGAGLYGYTF. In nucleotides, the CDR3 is TGTGCCAGCAGCTTAGTTGTCTTTGGGGCAGGCCTCTATGGCTACACCTTC.

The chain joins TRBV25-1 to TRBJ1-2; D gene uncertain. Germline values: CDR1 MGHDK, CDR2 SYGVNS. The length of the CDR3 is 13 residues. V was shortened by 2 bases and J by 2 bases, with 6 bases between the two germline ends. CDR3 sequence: CASSEVSNYGYTF. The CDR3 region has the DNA TGTGCCAGCAGTGAAGTGAGCAACTATGGCTACACCTTC.

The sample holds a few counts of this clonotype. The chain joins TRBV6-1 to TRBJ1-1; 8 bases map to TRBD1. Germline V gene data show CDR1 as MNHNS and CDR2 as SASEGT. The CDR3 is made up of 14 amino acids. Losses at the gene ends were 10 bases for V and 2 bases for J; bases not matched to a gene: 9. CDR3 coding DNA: TGTGCCATCCGCTCAGGGGGCGGTAACACTGAAGCTTTCTTT. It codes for CAIRSGGGNTEAFF.

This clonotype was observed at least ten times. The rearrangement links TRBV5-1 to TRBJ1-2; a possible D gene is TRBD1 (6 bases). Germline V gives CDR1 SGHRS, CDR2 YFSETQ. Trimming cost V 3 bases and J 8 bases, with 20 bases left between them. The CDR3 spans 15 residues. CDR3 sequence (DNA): TGCGCCAGCAGCTGGACGGGGGGGCGGATTGCGGGCTACACCTTC. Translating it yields CASSWTGGRIAGYTF.

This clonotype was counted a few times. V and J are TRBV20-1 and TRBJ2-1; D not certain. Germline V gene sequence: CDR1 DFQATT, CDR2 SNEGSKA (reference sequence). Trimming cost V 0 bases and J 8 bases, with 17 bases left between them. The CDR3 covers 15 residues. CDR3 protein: CSARDLRGARDEQFF. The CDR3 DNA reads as TGCAGTGCTAGAGATTTGCGCGGAGCTCGCGATGAGCAGTTCTTC.

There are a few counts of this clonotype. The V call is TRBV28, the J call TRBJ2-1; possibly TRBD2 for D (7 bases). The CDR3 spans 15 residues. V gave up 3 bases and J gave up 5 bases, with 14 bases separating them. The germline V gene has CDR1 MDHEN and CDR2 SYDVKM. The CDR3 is CASSLGGPLDNEQFF. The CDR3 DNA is TGTGCCAGCAGTTTGGGGGGGCCTCTAGACAATGAGCAGTTCTTC.

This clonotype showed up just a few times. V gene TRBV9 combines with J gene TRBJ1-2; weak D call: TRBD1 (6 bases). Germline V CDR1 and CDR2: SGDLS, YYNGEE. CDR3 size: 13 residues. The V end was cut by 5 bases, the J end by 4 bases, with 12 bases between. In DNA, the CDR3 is TGTGCCAGCAGGGGGGAACAGGGCTATGGCTACACCTTC. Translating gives CASRGEQGYGYTF.

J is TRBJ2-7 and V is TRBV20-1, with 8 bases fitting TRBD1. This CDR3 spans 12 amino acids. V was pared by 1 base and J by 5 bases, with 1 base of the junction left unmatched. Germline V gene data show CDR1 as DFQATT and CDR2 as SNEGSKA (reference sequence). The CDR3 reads CSARAGGDEQYV. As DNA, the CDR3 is TGCAGTGCTAGAGCAGGGGGCGACGAGCAGTACGTC.

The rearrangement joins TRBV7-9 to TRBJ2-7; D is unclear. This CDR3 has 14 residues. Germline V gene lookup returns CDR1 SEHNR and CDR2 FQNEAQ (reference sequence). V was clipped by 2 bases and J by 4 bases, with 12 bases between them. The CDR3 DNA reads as TGTGCCAGCAGCTTAACCTACTCTCTTTACGAGCAGTACTTC. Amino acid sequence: CASSLTYSLYEQYF.

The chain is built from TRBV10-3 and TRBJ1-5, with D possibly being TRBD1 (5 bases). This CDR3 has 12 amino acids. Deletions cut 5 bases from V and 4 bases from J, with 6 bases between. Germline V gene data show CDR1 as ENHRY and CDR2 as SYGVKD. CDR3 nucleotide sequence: TGTGCCATCAGTTCAGGGAATCAGCCCCAGCATTTT. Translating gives CAISSGNQPQHF.

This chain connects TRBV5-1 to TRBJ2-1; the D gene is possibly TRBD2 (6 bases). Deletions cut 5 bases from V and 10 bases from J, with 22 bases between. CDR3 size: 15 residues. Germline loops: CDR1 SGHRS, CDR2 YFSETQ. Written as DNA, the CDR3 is TGCGCCAGCAGTCAAAACGGGGGTGACCTATCAGAGCAGTTCTTC. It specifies CASSQNGGDLSEQFF. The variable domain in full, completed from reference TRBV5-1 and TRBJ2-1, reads KAGVTQTPRYLIKTRGQQVTLSCSPISGHRSVSWYQQTPGQGLQFLFEYFSETQRNKGNFPGRFSGRQFSNSRSEMNVSTLELGDSALYLCASSQNGGDLSEQFFGPGTRLTVL.

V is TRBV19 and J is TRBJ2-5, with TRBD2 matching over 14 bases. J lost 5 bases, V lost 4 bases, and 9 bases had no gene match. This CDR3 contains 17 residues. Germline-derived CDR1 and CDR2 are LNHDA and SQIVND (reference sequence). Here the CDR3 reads CASSKRGLAGDAETQYF. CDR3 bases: TGTGCCAGTAGTAAACGGGGACTAGCGGGAGATGCGGAGACCCAGTACTTC.

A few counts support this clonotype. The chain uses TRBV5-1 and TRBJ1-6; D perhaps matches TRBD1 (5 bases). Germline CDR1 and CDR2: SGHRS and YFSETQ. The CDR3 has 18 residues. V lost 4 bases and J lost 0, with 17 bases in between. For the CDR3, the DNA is TGCGCCAGCAGCGGGCGGGACGCGGGAAGCTCCTATAATTCACCCCTCCACTTT. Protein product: CASSGRDAGSSYNSPLHF.

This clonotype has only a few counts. CDR3 region: CASSEALSNQPQHF. The CDR3 DNA sequence: TGTGCCAGCAGTGAAGCGCTTAGCAATCAGCCCCAGCATTTT. This chain connects TRBV2 to TRBJ1-5; no firm D call. V was pared by 0 bases and J by 0 bases, with 3 bases between. There are 14 residues in the CDR3. Germline CDR1 and CDR2: SNHLY and FYNNEI.

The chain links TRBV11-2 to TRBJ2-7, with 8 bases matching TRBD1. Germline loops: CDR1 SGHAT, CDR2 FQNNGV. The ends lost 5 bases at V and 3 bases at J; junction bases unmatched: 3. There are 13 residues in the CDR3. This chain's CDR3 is CASSPDRVYEQYF. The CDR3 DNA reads TGTGCCAGCAGCCCGGACAGGGTCTACGAGCAGTACTTC. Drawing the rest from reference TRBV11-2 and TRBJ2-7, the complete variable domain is EAGVAQSPRYKIIEKRQSVAFWCNPISGHATLYWYQQILGQGPKLLIQFQNNGVVDDSQLPKDRFSAERLKGVDSTLKIQPAKLEDSAVYLCASSPDRVYEQYFGPGTRLTVT.

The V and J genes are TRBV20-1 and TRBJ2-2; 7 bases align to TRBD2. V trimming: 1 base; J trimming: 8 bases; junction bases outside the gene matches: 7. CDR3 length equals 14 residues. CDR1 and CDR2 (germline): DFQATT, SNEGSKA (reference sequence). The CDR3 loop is CSARVLAFGGELFF. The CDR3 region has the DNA TGCAGTGCTAGAGTACTAGCGTTTGGGGGGGAGCTGTTTTTT.

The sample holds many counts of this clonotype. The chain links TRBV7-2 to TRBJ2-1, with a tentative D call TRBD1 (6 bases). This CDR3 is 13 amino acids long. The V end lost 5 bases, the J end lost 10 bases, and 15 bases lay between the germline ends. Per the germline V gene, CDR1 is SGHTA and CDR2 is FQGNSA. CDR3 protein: CASSPGTQREQFF. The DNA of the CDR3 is TGTGCCAGCAGCCCGGGGACACAGAGAGAGCAGTTCTTC.

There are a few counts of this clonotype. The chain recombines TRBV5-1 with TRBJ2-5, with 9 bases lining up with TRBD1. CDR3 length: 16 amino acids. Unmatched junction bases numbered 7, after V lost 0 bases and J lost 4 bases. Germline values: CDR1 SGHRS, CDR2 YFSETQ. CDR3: CASSLEGQGLSETQYF. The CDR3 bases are TGCGCCAGCAGCTTGGAGGGACAGGGTCTCTCAGAGACCCAGTACTTC.